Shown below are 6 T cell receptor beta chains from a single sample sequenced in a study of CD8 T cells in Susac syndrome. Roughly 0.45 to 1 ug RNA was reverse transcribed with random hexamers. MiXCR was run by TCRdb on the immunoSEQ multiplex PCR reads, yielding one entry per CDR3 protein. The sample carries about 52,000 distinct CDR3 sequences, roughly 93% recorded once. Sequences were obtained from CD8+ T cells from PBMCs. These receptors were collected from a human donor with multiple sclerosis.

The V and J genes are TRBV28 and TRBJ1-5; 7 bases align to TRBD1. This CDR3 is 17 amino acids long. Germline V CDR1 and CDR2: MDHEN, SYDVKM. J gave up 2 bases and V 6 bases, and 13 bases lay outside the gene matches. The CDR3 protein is CASRYRGLQKGNQPQHF. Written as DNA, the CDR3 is TGTGCCAGCAGGTACAGGGGACTACAGAAAGGCAATCAGCCCCAGCATTTT. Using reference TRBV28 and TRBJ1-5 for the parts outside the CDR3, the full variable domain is DVKVTQSSRYLVKRTGEKVFLECVQDMDHENMFWYRQDPGLGLRLIYFSYDVKMKEKGDIPEGYSVSREKKERFSLILESASTNQTSMYLCASRYRGLQKGNQPQHFGDGTRLSIL.

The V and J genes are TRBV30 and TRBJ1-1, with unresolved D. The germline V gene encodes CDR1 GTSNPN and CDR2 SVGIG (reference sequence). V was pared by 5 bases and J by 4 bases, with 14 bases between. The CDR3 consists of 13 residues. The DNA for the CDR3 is TGTGCCTGGGCTCCAGGAGTTGGCACTGAAGCTTTCTTT. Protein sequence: CAWAPGVGTEAFF.

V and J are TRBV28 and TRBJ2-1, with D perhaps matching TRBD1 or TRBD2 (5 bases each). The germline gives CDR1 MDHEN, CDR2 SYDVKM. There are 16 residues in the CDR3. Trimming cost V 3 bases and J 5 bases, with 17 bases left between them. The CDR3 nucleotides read TGTGCCAGCAGTTTTCCCAGCGGACACCCGAACAATGAGCAGTTCTTC. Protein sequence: CASSFPSGHPNNEQFF.

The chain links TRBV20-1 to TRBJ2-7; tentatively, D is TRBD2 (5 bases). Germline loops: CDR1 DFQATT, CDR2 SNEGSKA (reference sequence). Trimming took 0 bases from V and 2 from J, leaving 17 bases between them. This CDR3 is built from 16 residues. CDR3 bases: TGCAGTGCTAGAGATTGGAGGCAAATGGAGACCTACGAGCAGTACTTC. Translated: CSARDWRQMETYEQYF.

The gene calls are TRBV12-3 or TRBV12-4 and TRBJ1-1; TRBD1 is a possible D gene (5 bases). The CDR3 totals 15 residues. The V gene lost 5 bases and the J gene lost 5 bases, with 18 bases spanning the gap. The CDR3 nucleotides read TGTGCCAGCAGTCTCCGGACAATTCGGTGGACTGAAGCTTTCTTT. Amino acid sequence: CASSLRTIRWTEAFF.

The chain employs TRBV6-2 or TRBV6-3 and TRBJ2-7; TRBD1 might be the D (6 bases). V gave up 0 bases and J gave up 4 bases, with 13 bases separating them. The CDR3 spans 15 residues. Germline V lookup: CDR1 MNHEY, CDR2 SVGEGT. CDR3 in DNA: TGTGCCAGCAGTTACTCCTCGCAGGGGTGGTACGAGCAGTACTTC. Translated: CASSYSSQGWYEQYF.